The clone carrying this T cell receptor (beta chain) was observed a handful of times. No antigen is known for it. The record originates from a study of response to subunit inactivated influenza vaccine. Findings and caveats of the study: Only a handful of new T cells, the authors suggested, are recruited with each seasonal influenza vaccination.

In TCRdb, the RT-PCR reads were re-called with MiXCR into one record per CDR3 protein. Seen here are more than 450,000 distinct CDR3 sequences, less than 10% observed once, and the top ten hold over 10%. CDR3 length equals 14 residues. In germline, CDR1 is DFQATT, CDR2 SNEGSKA (reference sequence). The V and J ends lost 3 bases and 2 bases, in that order; junction bases with no gene match: 4. V is TRBV20-1 and J is TRBJ1-5, with 7 bases matching TRBD1. The origin of this receptor is a man between 50 and 75 years old who received an inactivated influenza vaccine. The sequenced sample was PBMCs from blood, obtained around 25 months after vaccination. The CDR3 is CSASRQGGNQPQHF. CDR3 bases: TGCAGTGCTAGCCGACAGGGCGGCAATCAGCCCCAGCATTTT.